This entry features one T cell receptor beta chain sequence. Its antigen remains undetermined. Base qualities are not provided; no much larger clone lies one nucleotide away. The immunoSEQ Assay was the method used to sequence TCRbeta CDR3 regions. After extraction, genomic DNA underwent amplification by bias-controlled multiplex PCR, followed by high-throughput sequencing. The authors' analysis ran thus. Collapsing and filtering of sequences were performed to quantify the absolute abundance of each unique TCRbeta CDR3 region. Usable DNA was measured by amplifying reference genes present in all nucleated cells, and TCRbeta template counts were normalized to that usable DNA to estimate T cell fraction. Repertoire TCRs were annotated as SARS-CoV-2-specific by exact matching of V gene, CDR3 amino acid sequence and J gene to a known reactive TCR set. MIRA supplied the reference SARS-CoV-2 TCR set, which was filtered for enrichment in COVID-19-positive ImmuneCODE repertoires so that public or cross-reactive TCRs were removed. Based on the MIRA antigens, annotated TCRs were further analysed at the level of specific ORF or position within ORF. Breadth was defined as annotated unique rearrangements over total unique productive rearrangements; depth was the summed frequency of those rearrangements. TCR breadth was compared between groups using two-sided Wilcoxon rank-sum tests. Drawn from immuneACCESS, this table holds only the in-frame rearrangements with V and J called that TCRdb kept. Clones are partly lost; checked studies trace under half to an unresolved V gene and leave the rest unexplained. Clone size and V and J calls were adopted from that table, with D and trimming inferred from the DNA. The sample contains more than 300,000 clones, 86% of them found a single time. Together, the top ten hold more than 1.5% of the sample.

This specimen comes from a study of Ad26.COV2.S vaccination and SARS-CoV-2 variants (dated by TCRdb to 2020 to 2022). Regarding the research as a whole: Vaccine-arm donors were drawn from COV1001, a multicentre, randomized, double-blind, placebo-controlled phase I-IIa trial of Ad26.COV2.S in healthy adults. Trial participants were randomized into five groups of five: low-dose or high-dose Ad26.COV2.S given once or twice, or placebo on both occasions. Blinding of investigators to trial group allocation was maintained during experiments and outcome assessment. A total of some 30 samples were included in the TCR-sequenced set, comprising roughly 19 Ad26.COV2.S vaccine recipients, 5 placebo recipients and 8 SARS-CoV-2 convalescent individuals. Dosing of Ad26.COV2.S was intramuscular, at either 5x10^10 or 1x10^11 viral particles, delivered as one shot or as two shots spaced 56 days apart. Sequencing of the TCRbeta repertoire served to evaluate the specificity and breadth of SARS-CoV-2-reactive T cell receptors following Ad26.COV2.S vaccination. Overall study outcomes, separate from this receptor: After vaccination, substantial breadth of spike-specific CD8+ and CD4+ T cell responses was reported. Comparable non-spike TCR breadth was observed between vaccine and placebo recipients, consistent with only spike being contained in the vaccine. The study lacked the statistical power to compare responses across vaccine doses or regimens. Ad26.COV2.S recipients had higher spike-specific TCR breadth than placebo recipients (P = 0.0014). It was noted by the authors that total T cell responses may have been underestimated by the TCR breadth and depth analyses.

The treatment or condition label on this specimen signifies: some 19 received Ad26.COV2.S at low or high dose, single or two shots; about 5 received placebo; per-sample allocation not given. Repertoires of vaccine and placebo recipients were sequenced from samples taken on day 63 after the first injection. In Cohort 1b, about two dozen adults aged 18-55 years were enrolled at a single site in Boston, USA, between 29 July and 7 August 2020. Ad26.COV2.S was a replication-incompetent adenovirus type 26 vector expressing a prefusion-stabilized SARS-CoV-2 spike protein from the original Wuhan strain. The origin of this receptor is a person aged 18 to 65 who received the Ad26.COV2.S COVID-19 vaccine or a placebo. Source: peripheral blood, taken in a trial of Ad26.COV2.S vaccine versus placebo.

The bases read TGTGCCAGCACCCGCGACCAGCTGAACACTGAAGCTTTCTTT. It specifies CASTRDQLNTEAFF. The sequence joins TRBV7-8 to TRBJ1-1, with the D gene not confidently named. Via the germline V gene, CDR1 is SGHVS and CDR2 FQNEAQ. V gives up 7 bases and J gives up 0 bases, and the segment between their germline ends measures 12 bases. The CDR3 numbers 14 residues from cysteine through phenylalanine. Only the CDR3 region is kept as DNA, spanning 42 bases read in frame from base 1.